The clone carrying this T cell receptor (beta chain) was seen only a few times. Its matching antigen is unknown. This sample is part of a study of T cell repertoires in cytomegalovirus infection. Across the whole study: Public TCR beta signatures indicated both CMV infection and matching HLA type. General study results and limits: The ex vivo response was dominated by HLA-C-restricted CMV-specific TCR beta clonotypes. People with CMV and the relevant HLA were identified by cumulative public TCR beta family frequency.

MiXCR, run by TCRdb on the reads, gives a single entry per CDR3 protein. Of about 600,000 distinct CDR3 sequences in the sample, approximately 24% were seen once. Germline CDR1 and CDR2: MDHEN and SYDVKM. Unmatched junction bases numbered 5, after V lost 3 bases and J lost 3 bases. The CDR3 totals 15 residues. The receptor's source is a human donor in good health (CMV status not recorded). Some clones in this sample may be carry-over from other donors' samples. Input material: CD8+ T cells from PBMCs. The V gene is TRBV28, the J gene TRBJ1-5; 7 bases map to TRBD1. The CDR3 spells CASSFDRAINQPQHF. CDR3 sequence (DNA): TGTGCCAGCAGTTTCGACAGGGCGATCAATCAGCCCCAGCATTTT.